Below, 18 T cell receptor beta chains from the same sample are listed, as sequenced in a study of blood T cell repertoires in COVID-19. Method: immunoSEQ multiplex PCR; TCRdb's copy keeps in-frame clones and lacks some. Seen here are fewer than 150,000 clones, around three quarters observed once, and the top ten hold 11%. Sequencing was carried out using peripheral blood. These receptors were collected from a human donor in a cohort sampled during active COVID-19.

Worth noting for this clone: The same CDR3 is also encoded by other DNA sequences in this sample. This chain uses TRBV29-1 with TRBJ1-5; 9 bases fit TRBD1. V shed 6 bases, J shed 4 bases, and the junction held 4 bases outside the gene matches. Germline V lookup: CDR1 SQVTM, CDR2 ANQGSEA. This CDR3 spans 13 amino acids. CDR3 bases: TGCAGCGTCCTGACAGGGGGGAATCAGCCCCAGCATTTT. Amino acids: CSVLTGGNQPQHF.

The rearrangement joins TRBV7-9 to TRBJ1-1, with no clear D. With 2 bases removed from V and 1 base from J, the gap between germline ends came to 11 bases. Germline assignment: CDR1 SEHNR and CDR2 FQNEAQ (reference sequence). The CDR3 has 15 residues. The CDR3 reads CASSLWAAGNTEAFF. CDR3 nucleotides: TGTGCCAGCAGCTTATGGGCGGCGGGGAACACTGAAGCTTTCTTT. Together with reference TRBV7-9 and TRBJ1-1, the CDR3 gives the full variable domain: DTGVSQNPRHKITKRGQNVTFRCDPISEHNRLYWYRQTLGQGPEFLTYFQNEAQLEKSRLLSDRFSAERPKGSFSTLEIQRTEQGDSAMYLCASSLWAAGNTEAFFGQGTRLTVV.

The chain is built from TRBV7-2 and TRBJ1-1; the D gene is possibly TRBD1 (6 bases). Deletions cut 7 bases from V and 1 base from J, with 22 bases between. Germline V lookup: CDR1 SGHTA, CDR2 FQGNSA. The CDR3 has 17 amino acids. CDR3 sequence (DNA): TGTGCCAGCACCCGCGGGGGGGCTTGGGGTGAGAACACTGAAGCTTTCTTT. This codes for CASTRGGAWGENTEAFF.

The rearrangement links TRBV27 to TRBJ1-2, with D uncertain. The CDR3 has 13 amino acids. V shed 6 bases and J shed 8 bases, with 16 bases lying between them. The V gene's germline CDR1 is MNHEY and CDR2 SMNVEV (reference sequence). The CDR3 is CASSPFRLSGYTF. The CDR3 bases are TGTGCCAGCAGCCCCTTCAGGCTCTCGGGCTACACCTTC.

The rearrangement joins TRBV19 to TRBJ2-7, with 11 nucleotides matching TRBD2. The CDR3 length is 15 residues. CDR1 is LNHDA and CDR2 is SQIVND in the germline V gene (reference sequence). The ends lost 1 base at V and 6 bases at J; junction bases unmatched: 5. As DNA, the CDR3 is TGTGCCAGTAGTATAGGACTAGCGGGGAACTCCGAGCAGTACTTC. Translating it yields CASSIGLAGNSEQYF.

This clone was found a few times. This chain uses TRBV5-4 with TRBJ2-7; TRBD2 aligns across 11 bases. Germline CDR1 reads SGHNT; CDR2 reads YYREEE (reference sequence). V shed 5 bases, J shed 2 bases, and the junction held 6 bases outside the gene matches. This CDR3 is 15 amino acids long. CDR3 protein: CASRGSSGGPYEQYF. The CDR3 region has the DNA TGTGCCAGCAGGGGTTCTAGCGGGGGGCCCTACGAGCAGTACTTC.

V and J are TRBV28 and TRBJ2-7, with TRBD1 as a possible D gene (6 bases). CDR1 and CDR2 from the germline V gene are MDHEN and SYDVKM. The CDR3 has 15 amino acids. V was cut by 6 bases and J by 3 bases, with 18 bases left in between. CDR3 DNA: TGTGCCAGCAGCGACCCAGGGGATGAACTCTACGAGCAGTACTTC. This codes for CASSDPGDELYEQYF.

CDR3 in DNA: TGTGCCAGCAGTCCCGGGACACACCATCTTCCCCAGCATTTT. Translated, it gives CASSPGTHHLPQHF. The V and J genes are TRBV28 and TRBJ1-5; weak D call: TRBD1 (6 bases). Looked up from germline, CDR1 is MDHEN and CDR2 is SYDVKM. V gave up 5 bases and J gave up 10 bases, with 18 bases separating them. CDR3 length: 14 residues.

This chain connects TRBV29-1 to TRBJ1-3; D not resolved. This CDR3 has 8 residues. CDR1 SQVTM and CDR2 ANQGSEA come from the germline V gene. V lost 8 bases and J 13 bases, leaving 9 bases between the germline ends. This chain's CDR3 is CSPGSIYF. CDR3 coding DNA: TGCAGCCCTGGCTCTATATATTTT.

The CDR3 protein is CASTRQGAKGNEKLFF. DNA of the CDR3: TGTGCCAGCACCAGACAGGGGGCAAAGGGGAATGAAAAACTGTTTTTT. The chain uses TRBV6-8 and TRBJ1-4; 10 bases map to TRBD1. With 7 bases clipped from V and 5 bases from J, the junction kept 10 bases outside the gene matches. Germline values: CDR1 MNHGY, CDR2 SAAAGT. CDR3 size: 16 residues.

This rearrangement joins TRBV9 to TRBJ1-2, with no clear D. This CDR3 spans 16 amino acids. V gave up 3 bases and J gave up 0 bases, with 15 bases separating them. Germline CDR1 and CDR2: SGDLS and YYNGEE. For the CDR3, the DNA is TGTGCCAGCAGCGCAGACCCGGGAATTCCTAACTATGGCTACACCTTC. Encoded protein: CASSADPGIPNYGYTF. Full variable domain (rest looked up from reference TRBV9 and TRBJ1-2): DSGVTQTPKHLITATGQRVTLRCSPRSGDLSVYWYQQSLDQGLQFLIQYYNGEERAKGNILERFSAQQFPDLHSELNLSSLELGDSALYFCASSADPGIPNYGYTFGSGTRLTVV.

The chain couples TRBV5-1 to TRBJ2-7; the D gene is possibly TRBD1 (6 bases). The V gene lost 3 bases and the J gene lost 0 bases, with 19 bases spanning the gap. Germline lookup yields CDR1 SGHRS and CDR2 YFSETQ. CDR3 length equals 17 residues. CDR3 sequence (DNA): TGCGCCAGCAGCTATAACAGGGCCCTCGGCGGCTCCTACGAGCAGTACTTC. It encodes CASSYNRALGGSYEQYF.

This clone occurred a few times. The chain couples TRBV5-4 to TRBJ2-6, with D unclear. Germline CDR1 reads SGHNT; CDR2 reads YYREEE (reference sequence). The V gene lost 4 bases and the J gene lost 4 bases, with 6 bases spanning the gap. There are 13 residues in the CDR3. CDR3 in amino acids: CASSLQGANVLTF. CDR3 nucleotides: TGTGCCAGCAGCCTACAGGGGGCCAACGTCCTGACTTTC.

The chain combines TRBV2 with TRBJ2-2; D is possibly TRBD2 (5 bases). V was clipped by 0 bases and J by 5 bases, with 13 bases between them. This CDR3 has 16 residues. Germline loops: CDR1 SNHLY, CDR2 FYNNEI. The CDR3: CASSEAGLRGTGELFF. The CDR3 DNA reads TGTGCCAGCAGTGAAGCAGGTCTCAGAGGGACCGGGGAGCTGTTTTTT.

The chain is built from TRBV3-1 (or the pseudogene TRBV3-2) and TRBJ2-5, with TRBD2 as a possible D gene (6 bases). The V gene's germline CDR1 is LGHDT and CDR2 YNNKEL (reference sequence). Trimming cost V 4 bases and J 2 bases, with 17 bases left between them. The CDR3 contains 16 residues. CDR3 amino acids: CASSPPGWGVQETQYF. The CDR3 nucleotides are TGTGCCAGCAGCCCCCCCGGGTGGGGGGTACAAGAGACCCAGTACTTC.

The CDR3 here is CAWSKGRGQDQPQHF. The CDR3 DNA reads TGTGCCTGGAGTAAGGGCAGGGGGCAAGATCAGCCCCAGCATTTT. The rearrangement uses TRBV30 and TRBJ1-5, with 8 positions matching TRBD1. This CDR3 comprises 15 residues. Looked up from germline, CDR1 is GTSNPN and CDR2 is SVGIG (reference sequence). J was trimmed by 5 bases and V by 2 bases; bases with no gene match: 8.

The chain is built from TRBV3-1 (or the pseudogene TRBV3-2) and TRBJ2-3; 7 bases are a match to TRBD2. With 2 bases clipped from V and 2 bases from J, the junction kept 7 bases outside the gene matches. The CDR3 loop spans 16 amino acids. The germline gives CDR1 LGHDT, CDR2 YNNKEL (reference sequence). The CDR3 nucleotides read TGTGCCAGCAGCCAAAAGTCTAGCGGCCTCACAGATACGCAGTATTTT. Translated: CASSQKSSGLTDTQYF.

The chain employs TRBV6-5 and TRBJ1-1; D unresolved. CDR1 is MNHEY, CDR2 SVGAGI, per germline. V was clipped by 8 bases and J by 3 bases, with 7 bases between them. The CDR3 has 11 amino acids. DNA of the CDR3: TGTGCCAGCGACGGGGACACTGAAGCTTTCTTT. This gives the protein CASDGDTEAFF.